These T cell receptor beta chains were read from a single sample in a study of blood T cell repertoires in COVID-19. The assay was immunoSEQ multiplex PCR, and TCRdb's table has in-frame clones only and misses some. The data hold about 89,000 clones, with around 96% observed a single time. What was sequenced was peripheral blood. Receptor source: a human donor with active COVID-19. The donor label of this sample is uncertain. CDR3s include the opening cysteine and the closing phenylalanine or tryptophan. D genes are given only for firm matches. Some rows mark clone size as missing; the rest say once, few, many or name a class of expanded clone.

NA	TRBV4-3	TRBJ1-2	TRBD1	CASSPDRGNYGYTF	TGCGCCAGCAGCCCGGACAGGGGGAACTATGGCTACACCTTC
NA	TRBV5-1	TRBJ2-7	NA	CASSSGQPTYEQYF	TGCGCCAGCAGCTCCGGACAACCCACCTACGAGCAGTACTTC
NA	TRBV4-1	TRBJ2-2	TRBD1	CASSQDGTANTGELFF	TGCGCCAGCAGCCAAGATGGGACAGCGAACACCGGGGAGCTGTTTTTT
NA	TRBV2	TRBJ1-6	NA	CASGGAQSPLHF	TGTGCCAGCGGGGGGGCTCAATCACCCCTCCACTTT
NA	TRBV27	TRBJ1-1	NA	CASSLLGGGTEAFF	TGTGCCAGCAGTTTATTGGGGGGTGGCACTGAAGCTTTCTTT
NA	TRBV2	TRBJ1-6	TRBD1	CASTRLTQGTNSPLHF	TGTGCCAGCACCAGACTTACACAGGGGACTAATTCACCCCTCCACTTT
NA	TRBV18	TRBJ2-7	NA	CASSPDRNSYEQYF	TGTGCCAGCTCACCCGACAGGAACTCCTACGAGCAGTACTTC
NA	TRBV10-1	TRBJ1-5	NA	CASSVGAAQPQHF	TGCGCCAGCAGTGTGGGGGCCGCTCAGCCCCAGCATTTT
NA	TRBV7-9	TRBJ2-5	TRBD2	CASSSPPSGSRGTQYF	TGTGCCAGCAGCTCACCCCCTAGCGGGAGCCGAGGGACCCAGTACTTC
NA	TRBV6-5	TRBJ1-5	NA	CASSYSGENQPQHF	TGTGCCAGCAGTTACTCTGGGGAGAATCAGCCCCAGCATTTT
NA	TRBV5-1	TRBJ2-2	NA	CASSLGQIAGELFF	TGCGCCAGCAGCTTAGGACAGATAGCCGGGGAGCTGTTTTTT
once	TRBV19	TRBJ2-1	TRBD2	CASSTRTSGGPREQFF	TGTGCCAGTAGTACTAGGACTAGCGGGGGGCCTCGGGAGCAGTTCTTC
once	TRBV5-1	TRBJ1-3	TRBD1	CASSFYRGGTQSSGNTIYF	TGCGCCAGCAGCTTCTACAGGGGGGGTACCCAGAGCTCTGGAAACACCATATATTTT
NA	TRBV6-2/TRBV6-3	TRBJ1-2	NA	CASSFRPDSLIANYGYTF	TGTGCCAGCAGTTTCCGCCCGGACAGCCTTATAGCTAACTATGGCTACACCTTC
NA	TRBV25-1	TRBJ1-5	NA	CASSETGMDQPQHF	TGTGCCAGCAGTGAAACAGGTATGGATCAGCCCCAGCATTTT
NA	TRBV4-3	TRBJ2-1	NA	CASSQLLPTQGIGSYNEQFF	TGCGCCAGCAGCCAACTCCTACCCACGCAGGGGATAGGCTCCTACAATGAGCAGTTCTTC
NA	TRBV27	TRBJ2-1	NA	CASSAPVSEQFF	TGTGCCAGCAGTGCCCCCGTGAGTGAGCAGTTCTTC
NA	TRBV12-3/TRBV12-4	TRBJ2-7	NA	CASSWAGPEEQYF	TGTGCCAGCAGTTGGGCAGGGCCGGAGGAGCAGTACTTC
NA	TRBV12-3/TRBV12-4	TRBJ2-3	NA	CASSSFADTQYF	TGTGCCAGCAGTTCCTTCGCAGATACGCAGTATTTT
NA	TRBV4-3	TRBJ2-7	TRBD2	CASSLGLVGHYEQYF	TGCGCCAGCAGCCTGGGACTAGTGGGACACTACGAGCAGTACTTC
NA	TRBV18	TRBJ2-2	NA	CASSQTSRGSTGELFF	TGTGCCAGCTCGCAAACCTCCAGGGGTAGCACCGGGGAGCTGTTTTTT
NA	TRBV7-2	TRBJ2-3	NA	CASSPRRNTDTQYF	TGTGCCAGCAGCCCTCGGCGGAACACAGATACGCAGTATTTT
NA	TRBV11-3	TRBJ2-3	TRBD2	CASSSGLEGLRDTQYF	TGTGCCAGCAGCTCCGGACTAGAGGGGCTTCGGGATACGCAGTATTTT
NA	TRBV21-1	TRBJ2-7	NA	CATGGASYEQYF	TGTGCCACAGGGGGCGCGAGCTACGAGCAGTACTTC
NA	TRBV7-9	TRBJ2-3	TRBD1	CASSSSRDRVSDTQYF	TGTGCCAGCAGCTCATCCCGGGACAGGGTCTCAGATACGCAGTATTTT
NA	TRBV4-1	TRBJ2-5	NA	CASSHPRTADGETQYF	TGCGCCAGCAGCCATCCTCGGACAGCAGATGGAGAGACCCAGTACTTC
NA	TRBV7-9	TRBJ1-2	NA	CASSLRPGPFHRNYGYTF	TGTGCCAGCAGCTTAAGACCAGGGCCCTTCCACCGTAACTATGGCTACACCTTC
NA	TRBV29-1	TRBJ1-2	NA	CSVERDYGYTF	TGCAGCGTTGAACGGGACTATGGCTACACCTTC
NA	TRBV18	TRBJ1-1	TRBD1	CASSLGQGVGTEAFF	TGTGCCAGCTCACTGGGACAGGGGGTCGGGACTGAAGCTTTCTTT
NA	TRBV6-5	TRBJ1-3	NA	CASSNPGGAGNTIYF	TGTGCCAGCAGTAATCCGGGGGGGGCAGGAAACACCATATATTTT
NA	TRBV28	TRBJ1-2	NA	CASSSQGGANTF	TGTGCCAGCAGTTCCCAAGGGGGGGCCAACACCTTC
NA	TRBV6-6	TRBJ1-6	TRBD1	CASRQQAGGTSPLHF	TGTGCCAGCAGACAACAAGCAGGGGGCACTTCACCCCTCCACTTT
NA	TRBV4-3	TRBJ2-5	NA	CASSQDSRETQYF	TGCGCCAGCAGCCAAGATTCGCGAGAGACCCAGTACTTC
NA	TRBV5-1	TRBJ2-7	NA	CASSLGSGAPSSYEQYF	TGCGCCAGCAGCTTGGGTTCAGGCGCCCCCAGCTCCTACGAGCAGTACTTC
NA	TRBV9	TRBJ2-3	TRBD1	CASSPGQGHLDTQYF	TGTGCCAGCAGCCCTGGACAGGGGCACTTGGATACGCAGTATTTT
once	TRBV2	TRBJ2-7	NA	CASSPRGTYEQYF	TGTGCCAGCAGTCCCAGGGGCACCTACGAGCAGTACTTC
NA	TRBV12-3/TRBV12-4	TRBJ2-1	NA	CASSIEYEQFF	TGTGCCAGCAGTATCGAGTATGAGCAGTTCTTC
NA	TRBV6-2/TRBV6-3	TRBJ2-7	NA	CASSLGPPYEQYF	TGTGCCAGCAGTTTGGGCCCCCCGTACGAGCAGTACTTC
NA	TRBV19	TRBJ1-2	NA	CASTGQSYYGYTF	TGTGCCAGTACCGGACAGTCGTACTATGGCTACACCTTC
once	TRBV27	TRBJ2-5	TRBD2	CASRTSGGVSQYF	TGTGCCAGCAGGACTAGCGGGGGAGTATCCCAGTACTTC
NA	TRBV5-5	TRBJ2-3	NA	CASSLAEGAPYTQYF	TGTGCCAGCAGCTTAGCAGAAGGGGCGCCCTATACGCAGTATTTT
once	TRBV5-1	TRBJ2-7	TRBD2	CASSLGTSRVEQYF	TGCGCCAGCAGCCTTGGGACTAGCAGGGTCGAGCAGTACTTC
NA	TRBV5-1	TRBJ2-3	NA	CASSIANADTQYF	TGCGCCAGCAGCATCGCTAATGCAGATACGCAGTATTTT
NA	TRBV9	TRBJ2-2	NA	CASSVGGGKAGELFF	TGTGCCAGCAGCGTAGGAGGAGGGAAGGCCGGGGAGCTGTTTTTT
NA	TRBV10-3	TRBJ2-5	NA	CATGPRGQETQYF	TGTGCCACCGGACCACGGGGGCAAGAGACCCAGTACTTC
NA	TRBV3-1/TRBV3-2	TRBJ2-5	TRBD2	CASSARGGRETQYF	TGTGCCAGCAGCGCCCGGGGGGGCCGAGAGACCCAGTACTTC
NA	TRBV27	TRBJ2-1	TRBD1	CASSLSTGVVVQFF	TGTGCCAGCAGTTTATCGACAGGGGTGGTCGTACAGTTCTTC
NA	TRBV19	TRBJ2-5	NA	CASSIWQQETQYF	TGTGCCAGTAGTATCTGGCAGCAAGAGACCCAGTACTTC